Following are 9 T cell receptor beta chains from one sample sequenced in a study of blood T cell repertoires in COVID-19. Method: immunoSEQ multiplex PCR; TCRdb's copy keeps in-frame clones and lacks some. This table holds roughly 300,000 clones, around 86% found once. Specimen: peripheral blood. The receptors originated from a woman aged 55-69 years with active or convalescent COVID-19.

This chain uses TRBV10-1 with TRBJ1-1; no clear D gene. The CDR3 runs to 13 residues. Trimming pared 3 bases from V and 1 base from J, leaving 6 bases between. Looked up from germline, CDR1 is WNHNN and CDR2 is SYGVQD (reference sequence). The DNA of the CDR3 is TGCGCCAGCAGTGAACATCCGAACACTGAAGCTTTCTTT. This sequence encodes CASSEHPNTEAFF.

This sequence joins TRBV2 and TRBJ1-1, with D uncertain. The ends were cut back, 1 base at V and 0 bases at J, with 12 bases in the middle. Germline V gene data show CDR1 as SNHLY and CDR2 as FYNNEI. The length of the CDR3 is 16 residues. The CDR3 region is CASSEVSTAMNTEAFF. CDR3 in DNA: TGTGCCAGCAGTGAAGTAAGTACAGCAATGAACACTGAAGCTTTCTTT. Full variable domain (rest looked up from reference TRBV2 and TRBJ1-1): EPEVTQTPSHQVTQMGQEVILRCVPISNHLYFYWYRQILGQKVEFLVSFYNNEISEKSEIFDDQFSVERPDGSNFTLKIRSTKLEDSAMYFCASSEVSTAMNTEAFFGQGTRLTVV.

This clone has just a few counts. CDR3 bases: TGCGCCAGCAGCCAAGTTCGGCCGACAGGGGCGTTCACCGGGGAGCTGTTTTTT. It yields the protein CASSQVRPTGAFTGELFF. The genes are TRBV4-3 and TRBJ2-2, with TRBD1 matching over 8 bases. The V gene's germline CDR1 is LGHNA and CDR2 YSLEER. The CDR3 runs 18 residues. With V trimmed by 1 base and J by 4 bases, 11 bases remained unmatched.

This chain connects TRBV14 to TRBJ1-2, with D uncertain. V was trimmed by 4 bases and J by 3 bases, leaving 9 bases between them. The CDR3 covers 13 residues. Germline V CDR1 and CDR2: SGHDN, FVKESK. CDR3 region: CASSPLGDYGYTF. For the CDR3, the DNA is TGTGCCAGCAGCCCACTCGGAGACTATGGCTACACCTTC.

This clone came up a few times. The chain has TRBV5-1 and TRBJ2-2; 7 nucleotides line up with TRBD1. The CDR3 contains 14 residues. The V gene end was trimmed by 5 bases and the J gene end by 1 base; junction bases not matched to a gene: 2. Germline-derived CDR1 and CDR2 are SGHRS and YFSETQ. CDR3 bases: TGCGCCAGCAGACAGGGGCGGAACACCGGGGAGCTGTTTTTT. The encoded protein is CASRQGRNTGELFF. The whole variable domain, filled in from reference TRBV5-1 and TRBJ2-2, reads KAGVTQTPRYLIKTRGQQVTLSCSPISGHRSVSWYQQTPGQGLQFLFEYFSETQRNKGNFPGRFSGRQFSNSRSEMNVSTLELGDSALYLCASRQGRNTGELFFGEGSRLTVL.

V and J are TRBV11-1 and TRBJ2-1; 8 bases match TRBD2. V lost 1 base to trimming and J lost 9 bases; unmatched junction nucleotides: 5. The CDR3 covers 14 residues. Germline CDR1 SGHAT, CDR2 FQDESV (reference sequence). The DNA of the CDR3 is TGTGCCAGCAGCTTAGTCGGGGGGGCCGCTGAGCAGTTCTTC. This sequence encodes CASSLVGGAAEQFF.

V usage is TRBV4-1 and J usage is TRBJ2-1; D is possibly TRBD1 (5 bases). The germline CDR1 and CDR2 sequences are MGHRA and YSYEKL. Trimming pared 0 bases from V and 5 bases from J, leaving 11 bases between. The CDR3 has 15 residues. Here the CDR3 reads CASSQDGQGDNEQFF. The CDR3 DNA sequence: TGCGCCAGCAGCCAAGATGGGCAGGGTGACAATGAGCAGTTCTTC.

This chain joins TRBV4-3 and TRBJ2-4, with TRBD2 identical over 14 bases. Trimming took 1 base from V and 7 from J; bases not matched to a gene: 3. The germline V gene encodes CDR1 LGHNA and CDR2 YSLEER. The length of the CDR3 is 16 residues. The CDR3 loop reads CASSQGLAGGPNIQYF. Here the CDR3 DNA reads TGCGCCAGCAGCCAAGGACTAGCGGGGGGGCCCAACATTCAGTACTTC.

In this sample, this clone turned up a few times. The CDR3 sequence is CASSLEVSGGARNEQFF. CDR3 nucleotide sequence: TGTGCCAGCAGCTTGGAGGTTAGCGGGGGGGCGAGGAATGAGCAGTTCTTC. This chain links TRBV5-6 with TRBJ2-1; TRBD2 agrees at 11 bases. The ends lost 0 bases at V and 7 bases at J; junction bases unmatched: 9. The CDR3 extends over 17 amino acids. Germline V lookup: CDR1 SGHDT, CDR2 YYEEEE.